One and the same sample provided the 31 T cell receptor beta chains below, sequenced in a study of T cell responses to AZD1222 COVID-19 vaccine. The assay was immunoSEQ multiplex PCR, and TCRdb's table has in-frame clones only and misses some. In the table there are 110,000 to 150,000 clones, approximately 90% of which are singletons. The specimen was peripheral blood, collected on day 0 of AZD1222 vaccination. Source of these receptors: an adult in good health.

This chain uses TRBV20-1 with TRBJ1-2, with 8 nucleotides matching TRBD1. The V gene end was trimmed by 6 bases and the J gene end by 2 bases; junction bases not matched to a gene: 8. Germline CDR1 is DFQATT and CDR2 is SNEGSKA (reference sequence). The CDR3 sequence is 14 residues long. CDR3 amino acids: CSASRDRPNYGYTF. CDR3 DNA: TGCAGTGCCAGTCGGGACAGGCCAAACTATGGCTACACCTTC.

CDR3 DNA sequence: TGTGCCAGCAGCTTGGAAGTTGATAGTTGGAACACCGGGGAGCTGTTTTTT. As protein: CASSLEVDSWNTGELFF. The V and J genes are TRBV5-6 and TRBJ2-2; D remains ambiguous. The V and J ends lost 0 bases and 1 base respectively, with 13 bases between them. The germline V gene has CDR1 SGHDT and CDR2 YYEEEE. The CDR3 is made up of 17 amino acids.

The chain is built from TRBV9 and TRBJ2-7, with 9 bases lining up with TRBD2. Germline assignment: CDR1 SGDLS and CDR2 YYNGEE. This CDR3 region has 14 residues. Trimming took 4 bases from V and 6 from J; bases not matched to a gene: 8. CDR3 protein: CASSPLAGVGEQYF. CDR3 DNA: TGTGCCAGCAGCCCTTTAGCGGGAGTTGGCGAGCAGTACTTC. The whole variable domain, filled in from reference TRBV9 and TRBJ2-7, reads DSGVTQTPKHLITATGQRVTLRCSPRSGDLSVYWYQQSLDQGLQFLIQYYNGEERAKGNILERFSAQQFPDLHSELNLSSLELGDSALYFCASSPLAGVGEQYFGPGTRLTVT.

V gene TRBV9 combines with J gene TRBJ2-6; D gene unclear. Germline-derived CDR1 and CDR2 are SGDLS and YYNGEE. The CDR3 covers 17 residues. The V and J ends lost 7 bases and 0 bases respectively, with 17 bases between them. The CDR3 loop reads CASRGTLPNSGANVLTF. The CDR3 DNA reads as TGTGCCAGCCGTGGAACCTTGCCAAACTCTGGGGCCAACGTCCTGACTTTC.

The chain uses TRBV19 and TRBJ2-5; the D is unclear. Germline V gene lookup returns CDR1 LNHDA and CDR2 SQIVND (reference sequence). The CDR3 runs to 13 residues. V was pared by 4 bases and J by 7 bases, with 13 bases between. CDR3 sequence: CASSTTQTGTQYF. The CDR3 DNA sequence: TGTGCCAGTAGTACCACCCAGACCGGGACCCAGTACTTC.

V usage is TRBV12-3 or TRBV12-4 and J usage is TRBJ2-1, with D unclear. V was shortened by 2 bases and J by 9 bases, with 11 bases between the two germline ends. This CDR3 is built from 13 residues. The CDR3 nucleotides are TGTGCCAGCAGTTTACTAGTCATCAGTGAGCAGTTCTTC. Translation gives CASSLLVISEQFF.

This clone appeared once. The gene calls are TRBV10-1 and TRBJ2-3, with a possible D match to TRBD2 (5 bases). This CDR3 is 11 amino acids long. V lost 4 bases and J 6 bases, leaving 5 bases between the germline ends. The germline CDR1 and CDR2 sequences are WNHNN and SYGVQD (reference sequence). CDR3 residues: CASSGGDTQYF. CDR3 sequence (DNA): TGCGCCAGCAGTGGCGGGGATACGCAGTATTTT.

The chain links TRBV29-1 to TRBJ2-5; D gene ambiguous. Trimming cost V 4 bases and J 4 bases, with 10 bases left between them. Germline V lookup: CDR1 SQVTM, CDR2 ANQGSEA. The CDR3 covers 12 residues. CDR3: CSVGQKLETQYF. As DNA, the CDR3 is TGCAGCGTTGGGCAAAAACTAGAGACCCAGTACTTC.

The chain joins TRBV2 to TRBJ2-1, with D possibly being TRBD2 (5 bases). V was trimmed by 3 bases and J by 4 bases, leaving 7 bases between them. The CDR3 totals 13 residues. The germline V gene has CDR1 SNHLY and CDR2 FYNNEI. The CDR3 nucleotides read TGTGCCAGCAGTGAGGGGAGTTACAATGAGCAGTTCTTC. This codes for CASSEGSYNEQFF.

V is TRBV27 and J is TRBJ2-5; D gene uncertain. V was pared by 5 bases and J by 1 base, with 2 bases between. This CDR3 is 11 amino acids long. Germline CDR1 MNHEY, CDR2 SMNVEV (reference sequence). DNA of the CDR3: TGTGCCAGCAGTATCCAAGAGACCCAGTACTTC. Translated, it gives CASSIQETQYF.

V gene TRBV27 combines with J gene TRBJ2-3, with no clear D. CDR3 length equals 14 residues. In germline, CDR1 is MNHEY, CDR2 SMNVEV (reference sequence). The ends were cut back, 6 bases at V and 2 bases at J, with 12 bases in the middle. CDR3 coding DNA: TGTGCCAGCAGAGGGTGGATGAACACAGATACGCAGTATTTT. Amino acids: CASRGWMNTDTQYF.

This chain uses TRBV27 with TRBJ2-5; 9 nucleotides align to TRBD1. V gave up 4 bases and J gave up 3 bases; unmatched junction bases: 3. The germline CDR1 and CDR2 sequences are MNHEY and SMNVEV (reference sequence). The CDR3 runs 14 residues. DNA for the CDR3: TGTGCCAGCAGTTCCTGGACAGGGGAAGAGACCCAGTACTTC. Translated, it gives CASSSWTGEETQYF.

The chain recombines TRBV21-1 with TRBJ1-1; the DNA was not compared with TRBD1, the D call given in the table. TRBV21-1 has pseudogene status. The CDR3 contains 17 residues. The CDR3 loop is CASSRTGDRKGNTEAFF. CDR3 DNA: TGTGCCAGCAGCAGGACCGGAGACAGGAAAGGCAACACTGAAGCTTTCTTT.

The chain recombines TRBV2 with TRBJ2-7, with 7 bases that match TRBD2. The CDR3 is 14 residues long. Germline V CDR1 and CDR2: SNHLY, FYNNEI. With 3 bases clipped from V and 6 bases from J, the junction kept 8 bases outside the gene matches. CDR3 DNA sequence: TGTGCCAGCAGTGATCGTGGGAGGGTAGTCGAGCAGTACTTC. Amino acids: CASSDRGRVVEQYF.

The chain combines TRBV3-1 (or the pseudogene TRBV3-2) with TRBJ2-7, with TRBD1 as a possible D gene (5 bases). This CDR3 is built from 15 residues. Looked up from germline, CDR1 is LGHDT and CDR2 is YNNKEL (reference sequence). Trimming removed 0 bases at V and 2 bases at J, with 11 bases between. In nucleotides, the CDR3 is TGTGCCAGCAGCCAAGAATATAGGACACCCTACGAGCAGTACTTC. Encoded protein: CASSQEYRTPYEQYF.

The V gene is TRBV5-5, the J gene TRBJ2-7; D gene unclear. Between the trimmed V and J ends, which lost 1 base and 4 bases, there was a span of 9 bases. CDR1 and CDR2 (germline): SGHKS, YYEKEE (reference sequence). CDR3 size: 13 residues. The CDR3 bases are TGTGCCAGCAGCTTGTCTAACGGATACGAGCAGTACTTC. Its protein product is CASSLSNGYEQYF.

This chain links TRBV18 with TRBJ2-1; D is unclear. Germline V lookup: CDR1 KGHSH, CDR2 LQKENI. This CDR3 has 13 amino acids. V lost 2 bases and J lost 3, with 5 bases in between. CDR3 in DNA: TGTGCCAGCTCACCAACGAGCTACAATGAGCAGTTCTTC. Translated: CASSPTSYNEQFF.

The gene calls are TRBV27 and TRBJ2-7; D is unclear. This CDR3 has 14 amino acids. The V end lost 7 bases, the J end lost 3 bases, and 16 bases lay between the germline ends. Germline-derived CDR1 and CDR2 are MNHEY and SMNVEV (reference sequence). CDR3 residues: CASNAVGAHYEQYF. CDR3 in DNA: TGTGCCAGCAACGCGGTGGGCGCGCACTACGAGCAGTACTTC.

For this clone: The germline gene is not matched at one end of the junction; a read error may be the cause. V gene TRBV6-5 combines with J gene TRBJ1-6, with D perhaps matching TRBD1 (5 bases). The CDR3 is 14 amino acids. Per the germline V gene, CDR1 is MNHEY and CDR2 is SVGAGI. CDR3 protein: CASSDSGGNSPLHF. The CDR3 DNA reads TGTGCCAGCAGTGACTCGGGGGGAAATTCACCCCTCCACTTT.

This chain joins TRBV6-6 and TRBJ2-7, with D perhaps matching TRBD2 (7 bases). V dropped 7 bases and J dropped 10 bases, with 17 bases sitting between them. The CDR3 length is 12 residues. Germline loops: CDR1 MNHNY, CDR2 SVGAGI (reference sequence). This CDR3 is CASMDRPGGQYF. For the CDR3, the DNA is TGTGCCAGCATGGATCGCCCGGGGGGCCAGTACTTC.

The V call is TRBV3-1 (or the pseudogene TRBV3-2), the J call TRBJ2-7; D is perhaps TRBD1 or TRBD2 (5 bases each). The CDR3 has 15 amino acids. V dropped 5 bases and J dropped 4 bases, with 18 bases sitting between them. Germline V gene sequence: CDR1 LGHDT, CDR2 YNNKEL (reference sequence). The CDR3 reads CASSSRDGVGYEQYF. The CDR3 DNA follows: TGTGCCAGCAGCTCCCGGGACGGGGTGGGTTACGAGCAGTACTTC.

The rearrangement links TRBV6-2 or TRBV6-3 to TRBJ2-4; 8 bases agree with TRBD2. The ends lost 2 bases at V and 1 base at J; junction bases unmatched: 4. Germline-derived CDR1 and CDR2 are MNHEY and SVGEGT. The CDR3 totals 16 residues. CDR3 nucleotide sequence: TGTGCCAGCAGTTACCTATCGGGAGGGGCCAAAAACATTCAGTACTTC. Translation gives CASSYLSGGAKNIQYF.

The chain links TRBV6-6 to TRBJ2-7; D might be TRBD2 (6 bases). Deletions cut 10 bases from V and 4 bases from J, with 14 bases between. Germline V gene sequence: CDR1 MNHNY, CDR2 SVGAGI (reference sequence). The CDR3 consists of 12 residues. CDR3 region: CATRRERYEQYF. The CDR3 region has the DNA TGTGCCACCCGTCGGGAGAGGTACGAGCAGTACTTC.

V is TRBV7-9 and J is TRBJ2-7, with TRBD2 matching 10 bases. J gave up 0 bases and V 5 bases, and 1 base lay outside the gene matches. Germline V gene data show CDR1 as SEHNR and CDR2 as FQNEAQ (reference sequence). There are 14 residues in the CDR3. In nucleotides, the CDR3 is TGTGCCAGCAGCCCTAGCGGGAGCTCCTACGAGCAGTACTTC. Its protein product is CASSPSGSSYEQYF.

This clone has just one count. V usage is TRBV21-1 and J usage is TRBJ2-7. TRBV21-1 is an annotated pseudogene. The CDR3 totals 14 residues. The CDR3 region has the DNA TGTGCCAGCAGCAAATCGGCAAGCTCCTACGAGCAGTACTTC. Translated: CASSKSASSYEQYF.

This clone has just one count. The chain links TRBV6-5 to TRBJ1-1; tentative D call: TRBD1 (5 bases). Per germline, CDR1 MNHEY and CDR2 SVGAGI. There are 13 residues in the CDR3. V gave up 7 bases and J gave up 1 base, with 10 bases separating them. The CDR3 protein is CASTQRGNTEAFF. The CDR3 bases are TGTGCCAGCACTCAAAGGGGGAACACTGAAGCTTTCTTT.

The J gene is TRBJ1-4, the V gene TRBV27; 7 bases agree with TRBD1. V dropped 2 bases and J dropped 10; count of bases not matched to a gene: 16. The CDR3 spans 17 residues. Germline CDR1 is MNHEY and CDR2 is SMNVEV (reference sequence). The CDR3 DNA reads TGTGCCAGCAGTTTAGAAGGGGGCGCGGGAGGGTTGAGAAAACTGTTTTTT. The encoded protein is CASSLEGGAGGLRKLFF.

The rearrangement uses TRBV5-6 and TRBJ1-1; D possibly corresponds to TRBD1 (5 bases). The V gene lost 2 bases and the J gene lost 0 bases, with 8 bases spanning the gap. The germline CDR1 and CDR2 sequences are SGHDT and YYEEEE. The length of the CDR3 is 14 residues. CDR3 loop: CASSFRGLNTEAFF. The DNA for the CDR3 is TGTGCCAGCAGCTTTCGGGGCTTGAACACTGAAGCTTTCTTT.

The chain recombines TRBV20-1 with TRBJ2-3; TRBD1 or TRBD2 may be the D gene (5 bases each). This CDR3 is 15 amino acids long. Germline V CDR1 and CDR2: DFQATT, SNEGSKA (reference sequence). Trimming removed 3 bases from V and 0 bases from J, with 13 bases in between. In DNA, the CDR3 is TGCAGTGCTAGTTGGGGGATTACTAGCACAGATACGCAGTATTTT. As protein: CSASWGITSTDTQYF.

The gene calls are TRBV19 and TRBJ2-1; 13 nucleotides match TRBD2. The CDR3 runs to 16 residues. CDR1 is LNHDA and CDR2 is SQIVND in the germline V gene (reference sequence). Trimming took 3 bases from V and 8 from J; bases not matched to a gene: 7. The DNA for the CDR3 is TGTGCCAGTAGTATCCGGACTAGCGGGAGTCTCGATGAGCAGTTCTTC. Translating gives CASSIRTSGSLDEQFF. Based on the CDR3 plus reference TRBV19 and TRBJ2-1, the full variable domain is DGGITQSPKYLFRKEGQNVTLSCEQNLNHDAMYWYRQDPGQGLRLIYYSQIVNDFQKGDIAEGYSVSREKKESFPLTVTSAQKNPTAFYLCASSIRTSGSLDEQFFGPGTRLTVL.

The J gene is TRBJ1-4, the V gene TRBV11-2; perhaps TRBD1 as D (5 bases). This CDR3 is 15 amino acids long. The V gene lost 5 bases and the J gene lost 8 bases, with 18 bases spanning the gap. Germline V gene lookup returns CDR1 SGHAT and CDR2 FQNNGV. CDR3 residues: CASSLDQGFGEKLFF. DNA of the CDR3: TGTGCCAGCAGCCTCGATCAGGGCTTTGGAGAAAAACTGTTTTTT.